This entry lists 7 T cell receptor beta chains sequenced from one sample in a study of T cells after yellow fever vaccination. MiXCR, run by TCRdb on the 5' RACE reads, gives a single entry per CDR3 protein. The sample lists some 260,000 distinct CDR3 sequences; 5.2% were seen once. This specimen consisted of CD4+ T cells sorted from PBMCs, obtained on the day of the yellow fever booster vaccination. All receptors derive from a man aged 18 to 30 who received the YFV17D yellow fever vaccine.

The CDR3 loop is CASSLRGDHYNEQFF. The DNA for the CDR3 is TGCGCCAGCAGCTTAAGGGGGGACCACTACAATGAGCAGTTCTTC. This chain connects TRBV5-1 to TRBJ2-1; the D call may be TRBD1 or TRBD2 (6 bases each). V was pared by 2 bases and J by 3 bases, with 12 bases between. This CDR3 region has 15 residues. The V gene's germline CDR1 is SGHRS and CDR2 YFSETQ.

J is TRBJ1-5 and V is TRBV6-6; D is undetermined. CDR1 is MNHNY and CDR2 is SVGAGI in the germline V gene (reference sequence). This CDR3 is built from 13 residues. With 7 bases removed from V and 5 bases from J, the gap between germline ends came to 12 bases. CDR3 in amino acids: CASTERTDQPQHF. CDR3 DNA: TGTGCCAGCACAGAGAGAACCGATCAGCCCCAGCATTTT.

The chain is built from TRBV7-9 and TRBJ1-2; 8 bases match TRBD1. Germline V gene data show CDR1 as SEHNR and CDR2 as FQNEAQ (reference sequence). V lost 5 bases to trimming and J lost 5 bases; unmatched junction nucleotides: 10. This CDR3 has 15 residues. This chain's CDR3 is CASSMIWTGIYGYTF. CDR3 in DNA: TGTGCCAGCAGCATGATTTGGACAGGGATTTATGGCTACACCTTC. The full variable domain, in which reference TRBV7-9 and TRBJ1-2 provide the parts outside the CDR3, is DTGVSQNPRHKITKRGQNVTFRCDPISEHNRLYWYRQTLGQGPEFLTYFQNEAQLEKSRLLSDRFSAERPKGSFSTLEIQRTEQGDSAMYLCASSMIWTGIYGYTFGSGTRLTVV.

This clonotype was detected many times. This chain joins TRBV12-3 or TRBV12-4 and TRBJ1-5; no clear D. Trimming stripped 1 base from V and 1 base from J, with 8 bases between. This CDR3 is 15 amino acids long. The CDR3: CASSLGRRSNQPQHF. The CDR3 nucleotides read TGTGCCAGCAGTTTAGGTCGGAGAAGCAATCAGCCCCAGCATTTT.

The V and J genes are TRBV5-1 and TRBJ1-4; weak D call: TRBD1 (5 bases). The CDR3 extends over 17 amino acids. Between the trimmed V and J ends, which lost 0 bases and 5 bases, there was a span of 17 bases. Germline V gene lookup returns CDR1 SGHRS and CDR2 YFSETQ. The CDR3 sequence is CASSLVGRTRGNEKLFF. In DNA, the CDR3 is TGCGCCAGCAGCTTGGTGGGTCGAACTCGGGGGAATGAAAAACTGTTTTTT. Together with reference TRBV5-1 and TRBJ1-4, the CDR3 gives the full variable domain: KAGVTQTPRYLIKTRGQQVTLSCSPISGHRSVSWYQQTPGQGLQFLFEYFSETQRNKGNFPGRFSGRQFSNSRSEMNVSTLELGDSALYLCASSLVGRTRGNEKLFFGSGTQLSVL.

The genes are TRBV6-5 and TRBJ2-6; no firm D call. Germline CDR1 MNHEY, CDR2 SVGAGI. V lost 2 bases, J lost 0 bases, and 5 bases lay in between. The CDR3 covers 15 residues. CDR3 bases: TGTGCCAGCAGTTACCAACGCTCTGGGGCCAACGTCCTGACTTTC. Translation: CASSYQRSGANVLTF.

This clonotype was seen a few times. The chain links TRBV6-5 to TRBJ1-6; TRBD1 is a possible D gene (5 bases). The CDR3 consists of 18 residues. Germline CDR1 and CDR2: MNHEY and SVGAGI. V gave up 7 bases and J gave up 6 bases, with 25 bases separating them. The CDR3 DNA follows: TGTGCCAGCAAGTTTCCCTATGGGGGAGGGGACCCTAATTCACCCCTCCACTTT. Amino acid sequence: CASKFPYGGGDPNSPLHF.